These 9 T cell receptor beta chains came from one sample sequenced in a study of blood T cells in healthy people across ages. It was with a sample-barcoded 5' primer and a J-beta primer mix that a second PCR of about 6 to 11 cycles was run. One entry per CDR3 protein results from TCRdb running MiXCR on the 5' RACE reads. This sample has about 760,000 distinct CDR3 sequences, with about 61% found just once. The sample taken for sequencing was blood. The receptors come from a man aged 35 to 55 in good health.

The chain links TRBV9 to TRBJ2-7; D ambiguous. The CDR3 has 15 residues. Germline V gene lookup returns CDR1 SGDLS and CDR2 YYNGEE. The V end was cut by 4 bases, the J end by 0 bases, with 14 bases between. CDR3 sequence (DNA): TGTGCCAGCAGCCCTCAGCCTGACGTCTCCTACGAGCAGTACTTC. Amino acids: CASSPQPDVSYEQYF.

The chain has TRBV5-1 and TRBJ2-5; D uncertain. This CDR3 is built from 13 residues. In germline, CDR1 is SGHRS, CDR2 YFSETQ. Between the trimmed V and J ends, which lost 2 bases and 0 bases, there was a span of 5 bases. CDR3 region: CASSLWDQETQYF. The CDR3 coding sequence is TGCGCCAGCAGCTTATGGGACCAAGAGACCCAGTACTTC.

This clonotype was seen more than once but under ten times. In nucleotides, the CDR3 is TGTGCCAGCAGCCCCGACAGCTGGGGGAATTCACCCCTCCACTTT. Encoded protein: CASSPDSWGNSPLHF. The V and J genes are TRBV11-3 and TRBJ1-6, with D possibly being TRBD1 (5 bases). CDR3 length: 15 residues. V dropped 5 bases and J dropped 7 bases, with 15 bases sitting between them. Germline V gene sequence: CDR1 SGHNT, CDR2 YENEEA.

The V and J genes are TRBV28 and TRBJ1-1; D might be TRBD1 (6 bases). V gave up 6 bases and J gave up 4 bases, with 18 bases separating them. This CDR3 is built from 15 residues. Germline V CDR1 and CDR2: MDHEN, SYDVKM. The CDR3 protein is CASSRPGGDGTEAFF. CDR3 DNA sequence: TGTGCCAGCAGCCGTCCGGGGGGCGACGGCACTGAAGCTTTCTTT.

The chain links TRBV29-1 to TRBJ2-1, with D maybe TRBD2 (6 bases). CDR1 is SQVTM, CDR2 ANQGSEA, per germline. This CDR3 spans 16 amino acids. Trimming left V 3 bases short and J 0 bases short, with 15 bases between. For the CDR3, the DNA is TGCAGCGTTGATAGGACTATCAAGAACTCCTACAATGAGCAGTTCTTC. The encoded protein is CSVDRTIKNSYNEQFF.

V usage is TRBV7-9 and J usage is TRBJ1-4; TRBD1 matches at 10 bases. Germline V CDR1 and CDR2: SEHNR, FQNEAQ (reference sequence). CDR3 length: 17 residues. J was trimmed by 8 bases and V by 3 bases; bases with no gene match: 12. In DNA form, the CDR3 reads TGTGCCAGCAGCTTGGGACAGGGGACGGCCCAGTGGGAAAAACTGTTTTTT. This codes for CASSLGQGTAQWEKLFF.

The chain links TRBV7-2 to TRBJ1-5; 9 nucleotides match TRBD1. The CDR3 is made up of 16 amino acids. Trimming cost V 3 bases and J 6 bases; bases outside gene matches: 9. CDR1 and CDR2 from the germline V gene are SGHTA and FQGNSA. CDR3 sequence reads: CASSFLGQGAGQPQHF. DNA of the CDR3: TGTGCCAGCAGCTTCCTGGGACAGGGAGCGGGTCAGCCCCAGCATTTT.

The rearrangement joins TRBV20-1 to TRBJ1-2, with no clear D. Germline V gene lookup returns CDR1 DFQATT and CDR2 SNEGSKA (reference sequence). V was cut by 3 bases and J by 4 bases, with 12 bases left in between. The CDR3 length is 13 residues. CDR3 residues: CSASAVVGYGYTF. CDR3 DNA: TGCAGTGCTAGCGCAGTGGTCGGCTATGGCTACACCTTC.

The chain couples TRBV28 to TRBJ1-2; 8 bases line up with TRBD1. This CDR3 comprises 14 residues. V lost 5 bases and J lost 4; bases outside the gene matches: 6. Germline CDR1 is MDHEN and CDR2 is SYDVKM. The CDR3 DNA reads as TGTGCCAGCAGTCAAACGGGACAGGCCTATGGCTACACCTTC. It specifies CASSQTGQAYGYTF.